The T cell receptor (beta chain) described here comes from a study of OX40 agonist ivuxolimab in advanced cancers. Study-level background: Intravenous ivuxolimab at 0.01 to 10 mg/kg was given to patients every 2 weeks. Partial responses were achieved by three patients: one hepatocellular carcinoma, two cutaneous melanoma. Notes on the study in general: The CD4+ and CD8+ T cells in the blood had expanded clonally by week 6 at 0.1 to 3.0 mg/kg.

Patients were excluded for autoimmune disease history or systemic immunosuppression. CDR3 length: 12 amino acids. The assay was immunoSEQ multiplex PCR, and TCRdb's table has in-frame clones only and misses some. The repertoire holds approximately 43,000 clones, around four fifths seen once, with about 2.5% in the top ten. Turning to this clone: The antigen is unknown.

The TCR comes from an adult with an advanced solid tumor such as melanoma, head and neck, liver or kidney cancer. Specimen: CD4+ or CD8+ T cells sorted from blood, collected in a trial of the OX40 agonist ivuxolimab. This chain uses TRBV1 with TRBJ2-7; the D call of TRBD1 is as the table states it, not checked on the DNA. TRBV1 is deemed a pseudogene. As DNA, the CDR3 is TGCACCAGCAGCCAAGGGGCACCAGAGCAGTACTTC. Translation gives CTSSQGAPEQYF.